This entry lists 20 T cell receptor beta chains sequenced from one sample in a study of blood T cell repertoires in COVID-19. The repertoire was sequenced with immunoSEQ multiplex PCR; TCRdb's copy has only in-frame clones and lacks some. Here the sample spans 250,000 to 300,000 clones, about 80% being singletons. Source material: PBMCs or T cells enriched from blood (not recorded which). The receptor source for this set is a man aged 30 to 39 with acute COVID-19.

This chain links TRBV19 with TRBJ1-2; TRBD1 aligns across 11 bases. The J segment lost 4 bases and the V segment lost 4 bases, leaving 11 bases of the junction unmatched. CDR1 LNHDA and CDR2 SQIVND come from the germline V gene (reference sequence). The CDR3 loop spans 17 amino acids. The CDR3 DNA follows: TGTGCCAGTAGTACCTCCCCGGGACAGGGGGTTTCCTATGGCTACACCTTC. This codes for CASSTSPGQGVSYGYTF. Together with reference TRBV19 and TRBJ1-2, the CDR3 gives the full variable domain: DGGITQSPKYLFRKEGQNVTLSCEQNLNHDAMYWYRQDPGQGLRLIYYSQIVNDFQKGDIAEGYSVSREKKESFPLTVTSAQKNPTAFYLCASSTSPGQGVSYGYTFGSGTRLTVV.

The chain employs TRBV6-5 and TRBJ2-7, with D uncertain. The CDR3 has 15 amino acids. V was shortened by 2 bases and J by 2 bases, with 13 bases between the two germline ends. Per germline, CDR1 MNHEY and CDR2 SVGAGI. The CDR3 spells CASSYASNGAYEQYV. The CDR3 DNA reads as TGTGCCAGCAGTTACGCGTCCAACGGAGCCTACGAGCAGTACGTC.

This clone appeared a few times. The chain combines TRBV27 with TRBJ1-5; 9 positions match TRBD1. CDR1 and CDR2 (germline): MNHEY, SMNVEV (reference sequence). The trim removed 5 bases at V and 4 bases at J, leaving 15 bases unmatched. The CDR3 is made up of 18 amino acids. This CDR3 is CASSDEPPGTGTNQPQHF. The CDR3 bases are TGTGCCAGCAGTGATGAACCGCCCGGGACAGGGACAAATCAGCCCCAGCATTTT.

This clone showed up just once. The chain links TRBV6-5 to TRBJ2-1; 9 bases align to TRBD1. Germline V gives CDR1 MNHEY, CDR2 SVGAGI. The CDR3 totals 15 residues. The ends lost 8 bases at V and 0 bases at J; junction bases unmatched: 5. The DNA for the CDR3 is TGTGCCAGCTCAATGGACAGGGGCTCCTACAATGAGCAGTTCTTC. Translated: CASSMDRGSYNEQFF.

V and J are TRBV24-1 and TRBJ2-5, with D perhaps matching TRBD2 (6 bases). The V and J ends lost 4 bases and 5 bases respectively, with 16 bases between them. The germline V gene has CDR1 KGHDR and CDR2 SFDVKD. The CDR3 is 15 residues long. The CDR3 spells CATSDPTGTLETQYF. The CDR3 bases are TGTGCCACCAGTGACCCAACCGGGACTCTCGAGACCCAGTACTTC.

V is TRBV20-1 and J is TRBJ2-4; perhaps TRBD2 as D (5 bases). V was cut by 6 bases and J by 8 bases, with 11 bases left in between. Germline V gene lookup returns CDR1 DFQATT and CDR2 SNEGSKA (reference sequence). This CDR3 is built from 11 residues. CDR3 loop: CSAPGLDIQYF. The CDR3 DNA is TGCAGTGCCCCCGGACTGGACATTCAGTACTTC.

The genes are TRBV7-9 and TRBJ1-4, with a tentative D call TRBD1 (6 bases). The CDR3 runs 16 residues. The germline gives CDR1 SEHNR, CDR2 FQNEAQ (reference sequence). Deletions cut 5 bases from V and 2 bases from J, with 15 bases between. CDR3 bases: TGTGCCAGCAGCCCCGGCGCAGGGGTGACTAATGAAAAACTGTTTTTT. Translated, it gives CASSPGAGVTNEKLFF. Full variable domain (outside the CDR3, taken from reference TRBV7-9 and TRBJ1-4): DTGVSQNPRHKITKRGQNVTFRCDPISEHNRLYWYRQTLGQGPEFLTYFQNEAQLEKSRLLSDRFSAERPKGSFSTLEIQRTEQGDSAMYLCASSPGAGVTNEKLFFGSGTQLSVL.

V usage is TRBV7-8 and J usage is TRBJ2-1; TRBD1 aligns across 9 bases. V shed 5 bases and J 10 bases; nucleotides not matched to a gene: 6. CDR3 length equals 13 residues. Germline assignment: CDR1 SGHVS and CDR2 FQNEAQ. As DNA, the CDR3 is TGTGCCAGCAGCCGACAGGGGGTGCGAGAGCAGTTCTTC. The encoded protein is CASSRQGVREQFF.

The chain links TRBV10-3 to TRBJ2-7, with a tentative D call TRBD1 (5 bases). V lost 6 bases to trimming and J lost 4 bases, with 16 bases between them. This CDR3 is built from 14 residues. Germline V lookup: CDR1 ENHRY, CDR2 SYGVKD. The CDR3 DNA sequence: TGTGCCATCAGCAGGGCGGCCAGCCCATACGAGCAGTACGTC. It codes for CAISRAASPYEQYV.

The chain combines TRBV18 with TRBJ2-5, with D maybe TRBD2 (5 bases). Germline V gives CDR1 KGHSH, CDR2 LQKENI. CDR3 length equals 15 residues. V lost 3 bases to trimming and J lost 5 bases, with 16 bases between them. This CDR3 is CASSPPAGGGETQYF. CDR3 in DNA: TGTGCCAGCTCACCCCCAGCCGGTGGAGGCGAGACCCAGTACTTC.

The chain uses TRBV5-4 and TRBJ1-2; D might be TRBD1 (6 bases). V was cut by 0 bases and J by 4 bases, with 16 bases left in between. This CDR3 comprises 16 residues. Germline V lookup: CDR1 SGHNT, CDR2 YYREEE (reference sequence). The CDR3 reads CASSLGGGDFVYGYTF. CDR3 DNA: TGTGCCAGCAGCTTGGGGGGGGGCGATTTTGTCTATGGCTACACCTTC.

The rearrangement uses TRBV21-1 and TRBJ1-3; the table's D gene call, TRBD1, was not cross checked with the DNA. TRBV21-1 is flagged as a pseudogene. This CDR3 comprises 17 residues. CDR3 protein: CASSRDRALYSGNTIYF. CDR3 DNA: TGTGCCAGCAGCAGGGACAGGGCTCTTTATTCTGGAAACACCATATATTTT.

V gene TRBV21-1 combines with J gene TRBJ1-2. TRBV21-1 is assigned pseudogene status. This CDR3 comprises 13 residues. The CDR3 DNA sequence: TGTGCCAGCAGCAGGGGGGGGGCCGCTGGCTACACCTTC. Translating it yields CASSRGGAAGYTF.

V is TRBV30 and J is TRBJ2-1; a possible D gene is TRBD2 (5 bases). This CDR3 comprises 12 residues. CDR1 is GTSNPN, CDR2 SVGIG, per germline (reference sequence). Trimming stripped 0 bases from V and 10 bases from J, with 10 bases between. CDR3 DNA sequence: TGTGCCTGGAGTGTACGAGGGAACGAGCAGTTCTTC. Its translation is CAWSVRGNEQFF. The whole variable domain, remainder taken from reference TRBV30 and TRBJ2-1, is SQTIHQWPATLVQPVGSPLSLECTVEGTSNPNLYWYRQAAGRGLQLLFYSVGIGQISSEVPQNLSASRPQDRQFILSSKKLLLSDSGFYLCAWSVRGNEQFFGPGTRLTVL.

The chain recombines TRBV5-1 with TRBJ1-4; D is uncertain. Germline V gives CDR1 SGHRS, CDR2 YFSETQ. CDR3 length: 14 residues. V lost 7 bases and J lost 5, with 15 bases in between. CDR3 DNA: TGCGCCAGCGGCGAGGGAGTACAGAATGAAAAACTGTTTTTT. The encoded protein is CASGEGVQNEKLFF.

This rearrangement joins TRBV3-1 (or the pseudogene TRBV3-2) to TRBJ2-2, with TRBD1 matching 8 bases. The germline V gene has CDR1 LGHDT and CDR2 YNNKEL (reference sequence). The trim removed 0 bases at V and 4 bases at J, leaving 10 bases unmatched. CDR3 length: 18 amino acids. CDR3 region: CASSQELFGQGITGELFF. In nucleotides, the CDR3 is TGTGCCAGCAGCCAAGAGTTGTTCGGACAGGGTATCACCGGGGAGCTGTTTTTT.

The genes are TRBV5-4 and TRBJ2-5; 9 bases line up with TRBD1. This CDR3 is built from 15 residues. The V gene's germline CDR1 is SGHNT and CDR2 YYREEE (reference sequence). With 7 bases clipped from V and 4 bases from J, the junction kept 11 bases outside the gene matches. Written as DNA, the CDR3 is TGTGCCAGCCAATCGACAGGGGGAGTTGGAGAGACCCAGTACTTC. Its protein is CASQSTGGVGETQYF.

The chain links TRBV7-9 to TRBJ1-2; no clear D gene. The CDR3 runs to 15 residues. Trimming removed 2 bases at V and 8 bases at J, with 18 bases between. Looked up from germline, CDR1 is SEHNR and CDR2 is FQNEAQ (reference sequence). The DNA of the CDR3 is TGTGCCAGCAGCTTAAACCGGCTAGATGAGGGAGGCTACACCTTC. Translated: CASSLNRLDEGGYTF.

CDR3 sequence reads: CASSRQGANYGYTF. The CDR3 region has the DNA TGTGCCAGCAGTAGACAGGGGGCCAACTATGGCTACACCTTC. This chain connects TRBV2 to TRBJ1-2; 10 positions match TRBD1. The CDR3 consists of 14 residues. Germline V gene data show CDR1 as SNHLY and CDR2 as FYNNEI. The V and J ends lost 5 bases and 2 bases, in that order; junction bases with no gene match: 2.

This clone was seen only a few times. V usage is TRBV5-6 and J usage is TRBJ1-3, with unresolved D. The germline gives CDR1 SGHDT, CDR2 YYEEEE. V shed 1 base and J shed 4 bases, with 12 bases lying between them. CDR3 length: 15 residues. This CDR3 reads CASSLFQVSGNTIYF. The CDR3 DNA follows: TGTGCCAGCAGCTTGTTTCAGGTCTCAGGAAACACCATATATTTT.